A single sample gave rise to the 9 T cell receptor beta chains below, sequenced in a study of tumor and adjacent non-tumor tissue in lung cancer. Three rounds of nested PCR, following a modified ARM-PCR protocol, produced the TCRbeta library. One entry per CDR3 protein, called by TCRdb with MiXCR from the multiplex PCR reads. The sample gives around 210,000 distinct CDR3 sequences, roughly 70% of which show up once; approximately 25% is in the top ten. The template was RNA from unsorted bulk tissue. The sequenced sample consisted of lung tumor tissue. Receptors were obtained from a man between 60 and 75 years old with non-small cell lung cancer.

In nucleotides, the CDR3 is TGTGCCAGCAGCGTGGGACACGTGAACACTGAAGCTTTCTTT. It specifies CASSVGHVNTEAFF. The gene calls are TRBV7-9 and TRBJ1-1, with D perhaps matching TRBD1 (6 bases). V lost 5 bases and J lost 0, with 10 bases in between. Germline lookup yields CDR1 SEHNR and CDR2 FQNEAQ (reference sequence). The CDR3 has 14 residues.

Comment on this clonotype: A read error may explain this, as a much larger clone is one base away. The rearrangement links TRBV7-9 to TRBJ2-7; TRBD1 is a possible D gene (5 bases). There are 13 residues in the CDR3. The V and J ends lost 4 bases and 2 bases respectively, with 9 bases between them. Germline CDR1 is SEHNR and CDR2 is FQNEAQ (reference sequence). The DNA for the CDR3 is TGTGCCAGCAGCTCGGACATAACCTACGAGCAGTACTTC. Translating it yields CASSSDITYEQYF.

This clonotype was detected only once. This chain uses TRBV20-1 with TRBJ2-7, with D maybe TRBD2 (6 bases). With 1 base removed from V and 3 bases from J, the gap between germline ends came to 13 bases. The CDR3 totals 14 residues. Germline CDR1 reads DFQATT; CDR2 reads SNEGSKA (reference sequence). CDR3 amino acids: CSARVLGGHYEQYF. In DNA, the CDR3 is TGCAGTGCTAGAGTATTGGGAGGCCACTACGAGCAGTACTTC.

On this clonotype itself: Sequence at one end of the junction differs from germline and may be a read error. The J gene is TRBJ2-2, the V gene TRBV4-3; a possible D gene is TRBD2 (6 bases). The CDR3 loop spans 15 amino acids. Germline CDR1 LGHNA, CDR2 YSLEER. The CDR3 bases are TGCGCCAGCAGCCAAGAGAACCTGAACACCGGGGGGCTGTTTTTT. Protein product: CASSQENLNTGGLFF.

In regard to this clonotype: Relative to the germline gene, one junction end is altered; a read error may explain this. This chain joins TRBV11-3 and TRBJ2-5; 11 bases line up with TRBD2. Per germline, CDR1 SGHNT and CDR2 YENEEA. The CDR3 has 17 residues. CDR3 amino acids: CASSLGGLAGGQVTQYF. CDR3 in DNA: TGTGCTAGCAGCTTAGGAGGGCTAGCGGGAGGTCAAGTGACCCAGTACTTC.

This rearrangement joins TRBV5-1 to TRBJ2-5; 9 bases agree with TRBD2. This CDR3 spans 16 amino acids. Unmatched junction bases numbered 6, after V lost 0 bases and J lost 3 bases. Germline V lookup: CDR1 SGHRS, CDR2 YFSETQ. CDR3 DNA sequence: TGCGCCAGCAGCTTGGGTCGAGTAGCGGGAGAAGAGACCCAGTACTTC. Residues: CASSLGRVAGEETQYF. Using reference TRBV5-1 and TRBJ2-5 for the parts outside the CDR3, the full variable domain is KAGVTQTPRYLIKTRGQQVTLSCSPISGHRSVSWYQQTPGQGLQFLFEYFSETQRNKGNFPGRFSGRQFSNSRSEMNVSTLELGDSALYLCASSLGRVAGEETQYFGPGTRLLVL.

As concerns this clonotype: This could be a read error, since a much larger clone is one nucleotide away. The chain links TRBV11-3 to TRBJ2-1; D is undetermined. With 2 bases removed from V and 12 bases from J, the gap between germline ends came to 14 bases. The CDR3 has 13 residues. CDR1 and CDR2 from the germline V gene are SGHNT and YENEEA. The CDR3 coding sequence is TGTGCCAGCAGCTTAAGTAGAGACAAAGGGCAGTTCTTC. As protein: CASSLSRDKGQFF.

V gene TRBV6-2 or TRBV6-3 combines with J gene TRBJ2-1; the match to TRBD1 covers 11 bases. The CDR3 contains 18 residues. Germline trimming cut 4 bases from V and 1 base from J; bases unmatched to any gene: 9. Germline-derived CDR1 and CDR2 are MNHEY and SVGEGT. CDR3 sequence (DNA): TGTGCCAGCAGTTCAAGGACAGGGGGCGCGGGATCCTACAATGAGCAGTTCTTC. It codes for CASSSRTGGAGSYNEQFF.

The V and J genes are TRBV29-1 and TRBJ2-3, with TRBD2 matching over 10 bases. The CDR3 loop spans 16 amino acids. Germline V gives CDR1 SQVTM, CDR2 ANQGSEA. Germline trimming cut 6 bases from V and 5 bases from J; bases unmatched to any gene: 14. CDR3 sequence reads: CSVIIRAGGPLDTQYF. In nucleotides, the CDR3 is TGCAGCGTCATAATCCGAGCGGGAGGGCCATTAGATACGCAGTATTTT.